One and the same sample provided the 5 T cell receptor beta chains below, sequenced in a study of molecular identifiers for immune sequencing clone quantification. Using its own MiXCR run on the PCR reads, TCRdb lists one record per CDR3 protein. This table holds about 35,000 distinct CDR3 sequences, 18% found once. Material for sequencing was naive CD8+ T cells from blood, with Jurkat cell RNA spiked in. Subset: FACS-sorted CD8+CD4-CCR7+CD45RA+ naive T cells. These TCRs come from a human donor in good health. Some libraries in this study had Jurkat cell RNA spiked in.

This clonotype was picked up many times. The V and J genes are TRBV9 and TRBJ2-6, with 11 nucleotides matching TRBD2. V lost 4 bases to trimming and J lost 1 base; unmatched junction nucleotides: 4. Germline V gene lookup returns CDR1 SGDLS and CDR2 YYNGEE. The CDR3 contains 17 residues. The CDR3 region is CASSTTSGISGANVLTF. CDR3 in DNA: TGTGCCAGCAGCACGACTAGCGGGATTTCTGGGGCCAACGTCCTGACTTTC.

The chain combines TRBV13 with TRBJ2-3; tentatively, D is TRBD2 (6 bases). The germline CDR1 and CDR2 sequences are PRHDT and FYEKMQ (reference sequence). Trimming shortened V by 0 bases and J by 2 bases, and 9 bases separated the two germline ends. The CDR3 is made up of 15 amino acids. For the CDR3, the DNA is TGTGCCAGCAGCTTAGGGCTAGCGCACACAGATACGCAGTATTTT. This translates into CASSLGLAHTDTQYF.

This clonotype was seen ten or more times. The chain couples TRBV28 to TRBJ2-7, with a weak D call TRBD1 (5 bases). CDR1 and CDR2 from the germline V gene are MDHEN and SYDVKM. V was shortened by 2 bases and J by 4 bases, with 12 bases between the two germline ends. The CDR3 loop spans 14 amino acids. The CDR3 loop reads CASSLADTAYEQYF. The CDR3 region has the DNA TGTGCCAGCAGTTTAGCGGACACAGCTTACGAGCAGTACTTC.

This clonotype appeared once. This clone may be a read error of a much larger clone one base away. CDR3 bases: TGTGCCAGCAGCTATTCGGGGGCAGAAGCTTTCTTT. Amino acids: CASSYSGAEAFF. This chain joins TRBV5-6 and TRBJ1-1, with TRBD1 as a possible D gene (6 bases). CDR3 length: 12 residues. Trimming removed 3 bases from V and 8 bases from J, with 11 bases in between. Germline V gives CDR1 SGHDT, CDR2 YYEEEE.

This clonotype has at least ten counts. The chain carries TRBV29-1 and TRBJ2-6; no firm D call. CDR3 length: 16 residues. Germline V gene lookup returns CDR1 SQVTM and CDR2 ANQGSEA. V lost 1 base and J lost 0, with 10 bases in between. The CDR3, as DNA: TGCAGCGTTGAAGGGCACGCAAACTCTGGGGCCAACGTCCTGACTTTC. It yields the protein CSVEGHANSGANVLTF. The full variable domain, with the rest looked up from reference TRBV29-1 and TRBJ2-6, is SAVISQKPSRDICQRGTSLTIQCQVDSQVTMMFWYRQQPGQSLTLIATANQGSEATYESGFVIDKFPISRPNLTFSTLTVSNMSPEDSSIYLCSVEGHANSGANVLTFGAGSRLTVL.